These 15 T cell receptor beta chains came from one sample sequenced in a study of response to subunit inactivated influenza vaccine. TCRdb reprocessed the RT-PCR reads via MiXCR and lists one record per CDR3 protein. The sample carries about 780,000 distinct CDR3 sequences, around 20% recorded once. The starting material was PBMCs from blood, obtained roughly 5 days after vaccination. Receptors originate from a man aged 50 to 59 who received an inactivated influenza vaccine.

The CDR3 DNA is TGCGCCAGCAGCTTGGTTGCGCCTCAGAACACCGGGGAGCTGTTTTTT. It specifies CASSLVAPQNTGELFF. This chain connects TRBV5-1 to TRBJ2-2; D is unclear. Germline lookup yields CDR1 SGHRS and CDR2 YFSETQ. Trimming took off 0 bases at V and 1 base at J, with 10 bases between the two ends. This CDR3 spans 16 amino acids.

This rearrangement joins TRBV29-1 to TRBJ2-7, with 9 bases matching TRBD1. The CDR3 is 13 residues long. The V segment lost 6 bases and the J segment 2 bases; nucleotides outside the gene matches: 5. Germline CDR1 and CDR2: SQVTM and ANQGSEA. The CDR3 nucleotides read TGCAGCGTGTCCCGGGACAGGGCCTACGAGCAGTACTTC. Protein sequence: CSVSRDRAYEQYF.

The V and J genes are TRBV5-1 and TRBJ2-5; D is unresolved. Per the germline V gene, CDR1 is SGHRS and CDR2 is YFSETQ. V lost 0 bases and J lost 3, with 6 bases in between. The CDR3 is made up of 13 amino acids. CDR3 sequence reads: CASSLALEETQYF. CDR3 nucleotide sequence: TGCGCCAGCAGCTTGGCCCTGGAAGAGACCCAGTACTTC.

This clonotype has just a few counts. V is TRBV4-3 and J is TRBJ2-3; D is perhaps TRBD2 (6 bases). This CDR3 contains 15 residues. Trimming took 1 base from V and 1 from J, leaving 9 bases between them. From germline, CDR1 is LGHNA and CDR2 YSLEER. The CDR3 loop is CASSQAASGTDTQYF. The CDR3, as DNA: TGCGCCAGCAGCCAAGCTGCTAGCGGCACAGATACGCAGTATTTT.

This clonotype was counted only a few times. The chain recombines TRBV6-5 with TRBJ2-1; TRBD1 matches 10 bases. The V and J ends lost 1 base and 4 bases, in that order; junction bases with no gene match: 7. This CDR3 comprises 17 residues. Looked up from germline, CDR1 is MNHEY and CDR2 is SVGAGI. The CDR3 bases are TGTGCCAGCAGTTACTACTACAGGACAGGGGGGTACAATGAGCAGTTCTTC. This translates into CASSYYYRTGGYNEQFF.

This clonotype was observed many times. This rearrangement joins TRBV20-1 to TRBJ2-3; 7 nucleotides match TRBD1. V was clipped by 4 bases and J by 1 base; unmatched bases: 5. CDR3 length equals 14 residues. CDR1 and CDR2 from the germline V gene are DFQATT and SNEGSKA (reference sequence). The CDR3 DNA follows: TGCAGTGCTACAGGACAGGAGCGCACAGATACGCAGTATTTT. Protein sequence: CSATGQERTDTQYF.

This clonotype was recorded at least ten times. V gene TRBV7-8 combines with J gene TRBJ2-3, with D perhaps matching TRBD1 or TRBD2 (6 bases each). The CDR3 length is 13 residues. Germline CDR1 reads SGHVS; CDR2 reads FQNEAQ. The V end was cut by 9 bases, the J end by 3 bases, with 13 bases between. The DNA for the CDR3 is TGTGCCAGTGAGGAGGGGGAAACAGATACGCAGTATTTT. It encodes CASEEGETDTQYF.

The chain combines TRBV7-2 with TRBJ2-1; 7 nucleotides line up with TRBD1. This CDR3 has 13 residues. Germline V gives CDR1 SGHTA, CDR2 FQGNSA. The J segment lost 10 bases and the V segment lost 0 bases, leaving 3 bases of the junction unmatched. The CDR3 region is CASSLAETGEQFF. The CDR3 DNA reads TGTGCCAGCAGCTTAGCCGAGACAGGGGAGCAGTTCTTC.

The chain employs TRBV6-2 or TRBV6-3 and TRBJ1-6, with no clear D. The CDR3 runs to 12 residues. The V gene lost 6 bases and the J gene lost 6 bases, with 6 bases spanning the gap. Germline CDR1 MNHEY, CDR2 SVGEGT. The CDR3 loop is CASRPTNSPLHF. The CDR3 nucleotides read TGTGCCAGCAGACCGACTAATTCACCCCTCCACTTT.

This clonotype showed up just a few times. J is TRBJ2-1 and V is TRBV12-3 or TRBV12-4; D gene ambiguous. This CDR3 is 12 amino acids long. The germline V and J ends were trimmed by 3 bases and 9 bases, with 9 bases remaining between them. The CDR3 DNA reads as TGTGCCAGCAGTTTCGTCAACGGTGAGCAGTTCTTC. Protein: CASSFVNGEQFF.

To note about this clonotype: A junction end diverges from the germline sequence, so it may reflect a read error. The chain has TRBV28 and TRBJ2-7, with TRBD1 identical over 10 bases. Per the germline V gene, CDR1 is MDHEN and CDR2 is SYDVKM. The CDR3 contains 15 residues. CDR3 residues: CASSPRTGGSREQNF. CDR3 DNA: TGTGCCAGCAGTCCCAGGACAGGGGGAAGCCGCGAGCAGAACTTC.

The chain employs TRBV5-5 and TRBJ2-1; 8 bases agree with TRBD2. The CDR3 length is 16 residues. Trimming removed 4 bases from V and 2 bases from J; junction bases left unmatched: 8. Germline values: CDR1 SGHKS, CDR2 YYEKEE (reference sequence). The CDR3 nucleotides read TGTGCCAGCAGCCGTACTAGCGGAGGAGCCTACAATGAGCAGTTCTTC. Translated, it gives CASSRTSGGAYNEQFF.

This clonotype has just a few counts. The chain couples TRBV27 to TRBJ2-1; 8 nucleotides line up with TRBD2. Germline CDR1 and CDR2: MNHEY and SMNVEV (reference sequence). J was trimmed by 3 bases and V by 0 bases; bases with no gene match: 4. The length of the CDR3 is 16 residues. The chain's CDR3 is CASSLSVGRDYNEQFF. For the CDR3, the DNA is TGTGCCAGCAGTTTATCTGTCGGGAGGGACTACAATGAGCAGTTCTTC.

The chain recombines TRBV12-3 or TRBV12-4 with TRBJ1-5; the D gene is possibly TRBD1 (6 bases). This CDR3 has 13 residues. Trimming left V 5 bases short and J 5 bases short, with 10 bases between. CDR3 residues: CASSEGGDQPQHF. CDR3 nucleotide sequence: TGTGCCAGCAGTGAGGGGGGGGATCAGCCCCAGCATTTT.

This clonotype was seen a handful of times. This rearrangement joins TRBV15 to TRBJ2-3; possible D gene TRBD2, 6 bases. Trimming left V 5 bases short and J 0 bases short, with 15 bases between. Germline assignment: CDR1 LNHNV and CDR2 YYDKDF (reference sequence). The CDR3 contains 16 residues. CDR3 DNA: TGTGCCACCAGCCGCGGAGGAGGGTTCAGCACAGATACGCAGTATTTT. It codes for CATSRGGGFSTDTQYF.